Presented here are 8 T cell receptor beta chains from one specimen sequenced in a study of blood T cell repertoires in COVID-19. Repertoires were generated with immunoSEQ multiplex PCR, while TCRdb's copy carries only in-frame clones and drops some. This table has 100,000 to 150,000 clones, more than 75% appearing once. The source material was peripheral blood. The receptor set was obtained from an older woman with COVID-19, enrolled during active disease.

The chain has TRBV4-1 and TRBJ2-3; D is perhaps TRBD2 (5 bases). Germline assignment: CDR1 MGHRA and CDR2 YSYEKL. V was shortened by 7 bases and J by 2 bases, with 16 bases between the two germline ends. The CDR3 consists of 15 residues. CDR3 nucleotide sequence: TGCGCCAGCATTCGGGGTACCATTATCACAGATACGCAGTATTTT. Translation gives CASIRGTIITDTQYF.

The chain joins TRBV29-1 to TRBJ2-7, with a possible D match to TRBD2 (6 bases). CDR1 is SQVTM, CDR2 ANQGSEA, per germline. Trimming left V 4 bases short and J 2 bases short, with 15 bases between. This CDR3 has 14 amino acids. The DNA for the CDR3 is TGCAGCGTTGCTTTAGGTAGCGGTGCCTACGAGCAGTACTTC. Amino acids: CSVALGSGAYEQYF.

The chain recombines TRBV5-1 with TRBJ2-2, with unresolved D. V was cut by 0 bases and J by 3 bases, with 3 bases left in between. CDR3 size: 13 residues. Germline lookup yields CDR1 SGHRS and CDR2 YFSETQ. The CDR3 is CASSLVYTGELFF. Written as DNA, the CDR3 is TGCGCCAGCAGCTTGGTATACACCGGGGAGCTGTTTTTT.

This chain connects TRBV2 to TRBJ1-6; no clear D. The CDR3 consists of 12 residues. Trimming shortened V by 6 bases and J by 5 bases, and 5 bases separated the two germline ends. The germline CDR1 and CDR2 sequences are SNHLY and FYNNEI. The DNA for the CDR3 is TGTGCCAGCAGCCCCGATAATTCACCCCTCCACTTT. It codes for CASSPDNSPLHF.

Regarding this clone: Different DNA sequences within this sample yield the same CDR3. The genes are TRBV2 and TRBJ1-2; D perhaps matches TRBD1 (5 bases). In germline, CDR1 is SNHLY, CDR2 FYNNEI. V was clipped by 3 bases and J by 5 bases, with 7 bases between them. The CDR3 loop spans 12 amino acids. CDR3: CASSEGGYGYTF. The CDR3 DNA sequence: TGTGCCAGCAGTGAGGGGGGATATGGCTACACCTTC.

The CDR3 region is CASSLSNRGGTEAFF. The CDR3 DNA follows: TGTGCCAGCAGTTTATCGAACAGGGGAGGTACTGAAGCTTTCTTT. The chain has TRBV27 and TRBJ1-1, with 7 bases fitting TRBD1. After removal of 0 bases from V and 5 bases from J, the junction contained 6 bases not matched to a gene. The CDR3 has 15 residues. Germline V gene data show CDR1 as MNHEY and CDR2 as SMNVEV (reference sequence).

This clone was seen once. The J gene is TRBJ1-1, the V gene TRBV7-2; TRBD1 matches 8 bases. Per germline, CDR1 SGHTA and CDR2 FQGNSA. The ends lost 5 bases at V and 5 bases at J; junction bases unmatched: 4. The length of the CDR3 is 13 residues. This chain's CDR3 is CASSENRGTEAFF. CDR3 sequence (DNA): TGTGCCAGCAGCGAAAACAGGGGGACTGAAGCTTTCTTT.

The V call is TRBV28, the J call TRBJ1-2; 9 bases match TRBD1. This CDR3 has 12 amino acids. Germline V gives CDR1 MDHEN, CDR2 SYDVKM. Trimming took 3 bases from V and 7 from J; bases not matched to a gene: 0. The CDR3 DNA reads TGTGCCAGCAGTTTGGACAGGGGTGGCTACACCTTC. Translating gives CASSLDRGGYTF.